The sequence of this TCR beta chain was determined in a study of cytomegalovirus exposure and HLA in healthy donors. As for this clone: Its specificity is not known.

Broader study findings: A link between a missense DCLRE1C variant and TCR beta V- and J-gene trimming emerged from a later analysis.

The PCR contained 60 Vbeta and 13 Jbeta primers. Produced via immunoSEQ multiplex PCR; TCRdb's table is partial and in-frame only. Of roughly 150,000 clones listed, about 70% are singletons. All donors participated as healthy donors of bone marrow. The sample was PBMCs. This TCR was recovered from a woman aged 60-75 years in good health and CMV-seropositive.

This CDR3 is CASSPSADTQYF. CDR3 DNA sequence: TGTGCCAGCTCACCAAGCGCAGATACGCAGTATTTT. This sequence joins TRBV18 and TRBJ2-3; the D is unclear. In germline, CDR1 is KGHSH, CDR2 LQKENI. The CDR3 consists of 12 residues. Trimming shortened V by 2 bases and J by 4 bases, and 4 bases separated the two germline ends.